This passage covers 3 T cell receptor beta chains from one sample sequenced in a study of blood T cell repertoires in COVID-19. The data were produced by immunoSEQ multiplex PCR, yet TCRdb's version contains in-frame clones alone and is incomplete. The sample records around 300,000 clones, 90% being singletons. The sample consisted of PBMCs or T cells enriched from blood (not recorded which). The receptors shown here come from a woman under 30 with acute COVID-19.

The V and J genes are TRBV5-7 and TRBJ1-3; D remains unclear. TRBV5-7 is an open reading frame whose function is uncertain. This CDR3 spans 16 amino acids. V was pared by 0 bases and J by 0 bases, with 10 bases between. The chain's CDR3 is CASSLGGRVSGNTIYF. As DNA, the CDR3 is TGTGCCAGCAGCTTGGGCGGGAGAGTCTCTGGAAACACCATATATTTT.

The chain combines TRBV6-4 with TRBJ2-6; 8 positions match TRBD2. V shed 6 bases and J 0 bases; nucleotides not matched to a gene: 10. This CDR3 is built from 18 residues. The germline V gene encodes CDR1 MRHNA and CDR2 SNTAGT. The CDR3 spells CASRRPAGATSGANVLTF. The CDR3 region has the DNA TGTGCCAGCAGGAGGCCAGCGGGAGCTACCTCTGGGGCCAACGTCCTGACTTTC.

The chain employs TRBV2 and TRBJ1-3; a possible D gene is TRBD1 (5 bases). V gave up 3 bases and J gave up 1 base, with 10 bases separating them. CDR1 SNHLY and CDR2 FYNNEI come from the germline V gene. The CDR3 length is 15 residues. The CDR3 region has the DNA TGTGCCAGCAGTGAGGACAATTTGTCTGGAAACACCATATATTTT. It codes for CASSEDNLSGNTIYF.